The 27 T cell receptor beta chains given below trace back to one sample, sequenced in a study of control samples from healthy donors and cancer patients. Sequencing was performed with immunoSEQ multiplex PCR; in TCRdb, only in-frame clones are kept and a portion is missing. Among 55,000 to 80,000 clones listed, approximately 89% were seen once. The specimen sequenced was PBMCs. The receptors were gathered from a man aged 60 to 69 with colorectal cancer.

The rearrangement uses TRBV5-5 and TRBJ2-5, with D perhaps matching TRBD1 (5 bases). There are 15 residues in the CDR3. CDR1 is SGHKS and CDR2 is YYEKEE in the germline V gene (reference sequence). Trimming stripped 2 bases from V and 5 bases from J, with 16 bases between. CDR3 amino acids: CASSFSGIVGETQYF. Written as DNA, the CDR3 is TGTGCCAGCAGCTTTTCAGGGATCGTTGGGGAGACCCAGTACTTC.

The chain has TRBV19 and TRBJ1-2, with a possible D match to TRBD1 (5 bases). The CDR3 is 18 residues long. The ends were cut back, 4 bases at V and 0 bases at J, with 21 bases in the middle. The V gene's germline CDR1 is LNHDA and CDR2 SQIVND (reference sequence). The CDR3 bases are TGTGCCAGTAGTACAATAGGGACGGGACCTTCTACTAACTATGGCTACACCTTC. It translates to CASSTIGTGPSTNYGYTF.

This chain links TRBV3-1 (or the pseudogene TRBV3-2) with TRBJ1-5; D unclear. Trimming cost V 0 bases and J 6 bases, with 6 bases left between them. The CDR3 contains 13 residues. CDR1 is LGHDT and CDR2 is YNNKEL in the germline V gene (reference sequence). The CDR3 reads CASSQDGGQPQHF. In nucleotides, the CDR3 is TGTGCCAGCAGCCAAGATGGCGGTCAGCCCCAGCATTTT.

This chain joins TRBV18 and TRBJ2-5; D possibly matches TRBD1 or TRBD2 (5 bases each). The length of the CDR3 is 17 residues. CDR1 and CDR2 from the germline V gene are KGHSH and LQKENI. V shed 3 bases and J shed 4 bases, with 21 bases lying between them. The CDR3 protein is CASSPLVGAQLVETQYF. CDR3 DNA: TGTGCCAGCTCACCCCTAGTCGGGGCGCAGCTCGTAGAGACCCAGTACTTC. Supplemented by reference TRBV18 and TRBJ2-5, the full variable domain reads NAGVMQNPRHLVRRRGQEARLRCSPMKGHSHVYWYRQLPEEGLKFMVYLQKENIIDESGMPKERFSAEFPKEGPSILRIQQVVRGDSAAYFCASSPLVGAQLVETQYFGPGTRLLVL.

CDR3 in amino acids: CASSLEVSGGTGGELFF. The CDR3 bases are TGCGCCAGCAGCTTGGAAGTTAGCGGGGGAACGGGCGGGGAGCTGTTTTTT. The chain links TRBV5-1 to TRBJ2-2; 9 bases line up with TRBD2. Germline V gene data show CDR1 as SGHRS and CDR2 as YFSETQ. The CDR3 is 17 residues long. V lost 0 bases, J lost 7 bases, and 10 bases stayed unmatched. Drawing the rest from reference TRBV5-1 and TRBJ2-2, the complete variable domain is KAGVTQTPRYLIKTRGQQVTLSCSPISGHRSVSWYQQTPGQGLQFLFEYFSETQRNKGNFPGRFSGRQFSNSRSEMNVSTLELGDSALYLCASSLEVSGGTGGELFFGEGSRLTVL.

V gene TRBV5-1 combines with J gene TRBJ1-4, with D perhaps matching TRBD1 (6 bases). The germline CDR1 and CDR2 sequences are SGHRS and YFSETQ. V was shortened by 1 base and J by 5 bases, with 9 bases between the two germline ends. The CDR3 is made up of 14 amino acids. This chain's CDR3 is CASSLTGLNEKLFF. The CDR3 DNA reads as TGCGCCAGCAGCTTGACAGGGTTGAATGAAAAACTGTTTTTT.

This clone was observed once. This chain links TRBV19 with TRBJ1-1; 7 bases are shared with TRBD1. Germline loops: CDR1 LNHDA, CDR2 SQIVND (reference sequence). The CDR3 loop spans 14 amino acids. V shed 3 bases and J 4 bases; nucleotides not matched to a gene: 5. The CDR3 sequence is CASSIGTVVTEAFF. The CDR3 DNA reads TGTGCCAGTAGTATTGGGACAGTGGTCACTGAAGCTTTCTTT.

The J gene is TRBJ2-3, the V gene TRBV9; 11 nucleotides line up with TRBD2. The V gene's germline CDR1 is SGDLS and CDR2 YYNGEE. The length of the CDR3 is 18 residues. After removal of 2 bases from V and 0 bases from J, the junction contained 8 bases not matched to a gene. CDR3 nucleotides: TGTGCCAGCAGCGTCTGGACTAGCGGGTTGACTAGCACAGATACGCAGTATTTT. Translation: CASSVWTSGLTSTDTQYF.

This clone showed up just once. J is TRBJ2-5 and V is TRBV11-1, with TRBD2 identical over 7 bases. Trimming at V came to 3 bases and at J to 2 bases, leaving 9 bases not matched to a gene. The CDR3 is made up of 16 amino acids. CDR1 SGHAT and CDR2 FQDESV come from the germline V gene (reference sequence). The CDR3 sequence is CASSFRGDLLQETQYF. CDR3 nucleotides: TGTGCCAGCAGCTTTCGGGGGGACCTCCTACAAGAGACCCAGTACTTC.

About this clone: Additional DNA sequences in this sample encode the identical CDR3. The gene calls are TRBV7-9 and TRBJ2-7, with TRBD1 matching over 10 bases. The CDR3 runs to 15 residues. The germline V gene has CDR1 SEHNR and CDR2 FQNEAQ (reference sequence). J was trimmed by 4 bases and V by 6 bases; bases with no gene match: 9. The CDR3 reads CASSLSRDRGYEQYF. In nucleotides, the CDR3 is TGTGCCAGCAGTTTGTCCCGGGACAGGGGTTACGAGCAGTACTTC.

This sequence joins TRBV19 and TRBJ2-2, with a weak D call TRBD2 (5 bases). Germline V CDR1 and CDR2: LNHDA, SQIVND (reference sequence). V was shortened by 5 bases and J by 7 bases, with 11 bases between the two germline ends. CDR3 size: 13 residues. The CDR3 nucleotides are TGTGCCAGTAGTGGGAGCGATGGCGGGGAGCTGTTTTTT. Its translation is CASSGSDGGELFF.

The J gene is TRBJ1-1, the V gene TRBV6-2 or TRBV6-3, with D possibly matching TRBD1 (5 bases). This CDR3 spans 16 amino acids. V lost 2 bases and J 2 bases, leaving 15 bases between the germline ends. Per germline, CDR1 MNHEY and CDR2 SVGEGT. CDR3 sequence (DNA): TGTGCCAGCAGTTACGGGGACGCTGTTCGAAACACTGAAGCTTTCTTT. This sequence encodes CASSYGDAVRNTEAFF.

This clone was picked up a small number of times. The chain recombines TRBV29-1 with TRBJ2-5, with TRBD1 identical over 9 bases. The CDR3 length is 12 residues. Unmatched junction bases numbered 3, after V lost 4 bases and J lost 6 bases. Per germline, CDR1 SQVTM and CDR2 ANQGSEA. The CDR3 here is CSVGGQGQTQYF. For the CDR3, the DNA is TGCAGCGTTGGGGGACAGGGACAGACCCAGTACTTC.

This chain connects TRBV19 to TRBJ2-3, with D possibly matching TRBD2 (6 bases). Trimming left V 2 bases short and J 2 bases short, with 8 bases between. The CDR3 runs 14 residues. Germline V lookup: CDR1 LNHDA, CDR2 SQIVND (reference sequence). In nucleotides, the CDR3 is TGTGCCAGTAGTATACCGGGGGTCACAGATACGCAGTATTTT. This encodes CASSIPGVTDTQYF.

The chain has TRBV28 and TRBJ1-6; 7 bases are shared with TRBD1. Germline CDR1 reads MDHEN; CDR2 reads SYDVKM. This CDR3 comprises 14 residues. The V segment lost 4 bases and the J segment 8 bases; nucleotides outside the gene matches: 5. CDR3 nucleotides: TGTGCCAGCAGTTCGACAGGGAGTTATTCACCCCTCCACTTT. This codes for CASSSTGSYSPLHF.

V and J are TRBV13 and TRBJ1-1, with D hard to call. V was trimmed by 2 bases and J by 6 bases, leaving 4 bases between them. The CDR3 spans 11 residues. The germline gives CDR1 PRHDT, CDR2 FYEKMQ (reference sequence). CDR3 bases: TGTGCCAGCAGCTTAACTCCTGAAGCTTTCTTT. Residues: CASSLTPEAFF.

This clone is a singleton in its sample. V is TRBV4-3 and J is TRBJ2-1; TRBD2 matches 9 bases. This CDR3 is built from 15 residues. Losses at the gene ends were 3 bases for V and 3 bases for J; bases not matched to a gene: 3. CDR1 LGHNA and CDR2 YSLEER come from the germline V gene. CDR3: CASSHYSGGYNEQFF. CDR3 coding DNA: TGCGCCAGCAGCCACTATAGCGGGGGCTACAATGAGCAGTTCTTC.

The chain is built from TRBV28 and TRBJ2-7; D could derive from TRBD1 or TRBD2 (5 bases each). From germline, CDR1 is MDHEN and CDR2 SYDVKM. V was pared by 6 bases and J by 7 bases, with 13 bases between. The CDR3 spans 12 residues. The CDR3 bases are TGTGCCAGCAGCCCGGGACCCTGGGAGCAGTACTTC. Amino acids: CASSPGPWEQYF.

The CDR3 coding sequence is TGTGCCAGCCCGACCGATCGTGTGGGCTACACCTTC. Amino acid sequence: CASPTDRVGYTF. This chain joins TRBV6-4 and TRBJ1-2; D remains unclear. The CDR3 is 12 residues long. V was cut by 8 bases and J by 8 bases, with 15 bases left in between. Germline loops: CDR1 MRHNA, CDR2 SNTAGT.

This chain connects TRBV27 to TRBJ2-7; 11 bases fit TRBD1. The CDR3 is 13 residues long. In germline, CDR1 is MNHEY, CDR2 SMNVEV (reference sequence). The trim removed 6 bases at V and 5 bases at J, leaving 3 bases unmatched. The DNA for the CDR3 is TGTGCCAGCAGCGGGGACAGGGGGAACGAGCAGTACTTC. Amino acids: CASSGDRGNEQYF.

This clone was picked up a small number of times. The chain couples TRBV9 to TRBJ1-5; D is ambiguous. Between the trimmed V and J ends, which lost 3 bases and 4 bases, there was a span of 8 bases. Germline CDR1 reads SGDLS; CDR2 reads YYNGEE. This CDR3 is 13 amino acids long. The CDR3 loop is CASSGDLNQPQHF. The CDR3 DNA reads as TGTGCCAGCAGCGGGGATCTAAATCAGCCCCAGCATTTT.

This rearrangement joins TRBV2 to TRBJ2-7; D gene ambiguous. This CDR3 is built from 14 residues. The V and J ends lost 5 bases and 4 bases respectively, with 15 bases between them. Germline V lookup: CDR1 SNHLY, CDR2 FYNNEI. The CDR3 DNA is TGTGCCAGCAGTTCAGGCAGGCTCGGGTACGAGCAGTACTTC. This gives the protein CASSSGRLGYEQYF.

This chain uses TRBV10-1 with TRBJ2-2; 8 positions agree with TRBD1. There are 14 residues in the CDR3. After removal of 6 bases from V and 5 bases from J, the junction contained 5 bases not matched to a gene. From germline, CDR1 is WNHNN and CDR2 SYGVQD (reference sequence). CDR3 in amino acids: CASSPRQGTGELFF. Here the CDR3 DNA reads TGCGCCAGCAGCCCTCGACAGGGGACCGGGGAGCTGTTTTTT.

In this sample, this clone turned up a few times. The rearrangement links TRBV6-4 to TRBJ2-1, with TRBD2 as a possible D gene (7 bases). V lost 3 bases to trimming and J lost 8 bases, with 14 bases between them. Germline CDR1 MRHNA, CDR2 SNTAGT. The CDR3 covers 14 residues. The CDR3 reads CASSEGGGGYEQFF. The CDR3 coding sequence is TGTGCCAGCAGTGAGGGTGGCGGGGGCTATGAGCAGTTCTTC.

CDR3 nucleotides: TGTGCCAGCAGTTATACCCCCCTGGACAGGGGGCGACTTCAGCCCCAGCATTTT. It yields the protein CASSYTPLDRGRLQPQHF. The J gene is TRBJ1-5, the V gene TRBV6-2 or TRBV6-3, with 11 bases identical to TRBD1. The trim removed 3 bases at V and 6 bases at J, leaving 13 bases unmatched. This CDR3 is built from 18 residues. CDR1 and CDR2 (germline): MNHEY, SVGEGT.

This chain uses TRBV3-1 (or the pseudogene TRBV3-2) with TRBJ2-2; D unclear. The germline V and J ends were trimmed by 1 base and 6 bases, with 3 bases remaining between them. This CDR3 has 12 amino acids. The germline gives CDR1 LGHDT, CDR2 YNNKEL (reference sequence). CDR3: CASSQVAGELFF. The CDR3 bases are TGTGCCAGCAGCCAAGTGGCCGGGGAGCTGTTTTTT.

The gene calls are TRBV18 and TRBJ1-2; D unresolved. The V and J ends lost 2 bases and 2 bases respectively, with 6 bases between them. The CDR3 covers 13 residues. Germline values: CDR1 KGHSH, CDR2 LQKENI. The CDR3: CASSPVENYGYTF. The CDR3 nucleotides read TGTGCCAGCTCACCAGTGGAGAACTATGGCTACACCTTC.